Listed below are T cell receptor beta chains from one sample, sequenced in a study of shared clonotypes between healthy human individuals. The protocol was immunoSEQ multiplex PCR, while the TCRdb copy is restricted to in-frame clones and leaves out a portion. The table lists some 700,000 clones, around 91% of them singletons. The sample taken for sequencing was memory CD8+ T cells from PBMCs. Source of these receptors: a man aged 18 to 30 in good health. Some clones in this sample may be carry-over from other donors' samples. Both conserved end residues are part of each CDR3. D genes are given only for firm matches. Rows give clone size only sometimes, using once, few, many, or a class for an expanded clone.

TRBV7-2	TRBJ2-5	-	-	TGTGCCAGCAGCAAACGGGGGGCACAACAAGAGACCCAGTACTTC	CASSKRGAQQETQYF
TRBV7-9	TRBJ2-1	TRBD2	-	TGTGCCAGCATCCGGGAGCGGGGACTAGTTGTAAATGAGCAGTTCTTC	CASIRERGLVVNEQFF
TRBV15	TRBJ1-2	TRBD1	-	TGTGCCACCAGCAGAGAGACAGGGAGGAACTATGGCTACACCTTC	CATSRETGRNYGYTF
TRBV7-9	TRBJ1-2	TRBD1	-	TGTGCCAGCAGCATAAGTCCCGGGACAGGGGCGGGTGGCTACACCTTC	CASSISPGTGAGGYTF
TRBV29-1	TRBJ2-7	-	-	TGCAGCGTCCGATCTAGTGCCTACGAGCAGTACTTC	CSVRSSAYEQYF
TRBV27	TRBJ2-7	TRBD2	-	TGTGCCAGCAGCCCGGGGGGGAAGTACGAGCAGTACTTC	CASSPGGKYEQYF
TRBV9	TRBJ2-4	-	-	TGTGCCAGCAGCGTGGGTGGGGTAAACATTCAGTACTTC	CASSVGGVNIQYF
TRBV30	TRBJ1-1	-	-	TGTGCCTGGATCCTCGGGGACTTCTTTGGGAACACTGAAGCTTTCTTT	CAWILGDFFGNTEAFF
TRBV7-9	TRBJ2-7	-	-	TGTGCCAGCAGCCCGCCTCCTCACTACGAGCAGTACTTC	CASSPPPHYEQYF
TRBV19	TRBJ2-7	-	once	TGTGCCAGTAGTGACCGACCGGGCAGCTCGTTCGAGCAGTACTTC	CASSDRPGSSFEQYF
TRBV28	TRBJ2-7	TRBD2	-	TGTGCCAGCAGTTTTATTAGCGGGAGGGCCTCCAATTATGACGAGCAGTACTTC	CASSFISGRASNYDEQYF
TRBV19	TRBJ2-7	TRBD1	few	TGTGCCAGTCGGGACAGGGGTTCCTACGAGCAGTACTTC	CASRDRGSYEQYF
TRBV7-9	TRBJ2-5	-	-	TGTGCCAGCAACACCCCGTCGGGGGCCCAAAGGGAGACCCAGTACTTC	CASNTPSGAQRETQYF
TRBV5-4	TRBJ1-1	-	-	TGTGCCAGCAGCTGGGGAGGGGGGAACACTGAAGCTTTCTTT	CASSWGGGNTEAFF
TRBV14	TRBJ1-4	TRBD1	-	TGTGCCAGCAGCCAAGATTGGGACAGTAATGAAAAACTGTTTTTT	CASSQDWDSNEKLFF
TRBV7-9	TRBJ2-4	TRBD2	-	TGTGCCAGCAGCGCCAGCCGGGCTAGCGGGAGAAACATTCAGTACTTC	CASSASRASGRNIQYF
TRBV5-8	TRBJ1-5	-	-	TGTGCCAGCAGCTTGGGTCCCAGCAATCAGCCCCAGCATTTT	CASSLGPSNQPQHF
TRBV27	TRBJ2-7	-	-	TGTGCCAGCAGTTTGGCGGGTTCTGCCGAGCAGTACTTC	CASSLAGSAEQYF
TRBV15	TRBJ2-3	TRBD1	-	TGTGCCACCAGCAGAGGGGACAGTAGCACAGATACGCAGTATTTT	CATSRGDSSTDTQYF
TRBV6-5	TRBJ2-3	-	-	TGTGCCAGCAGTTACTTCCGCGGGTCCACAGATACGCAGTATTTT	CASSYFRGSTDTQYF
TRBV7-8	TRBJ2-7	-	-	TGTGCCAGCAGCTCACTTGGGGCGGATTACGAGCAGTACTTC	CASSSLGADYEQYF
TRBV6-1	TRBJ2-7	-	-	TGTGCCAGCAGTAAATCCGGGACTTACTCCTACGAGCAGTACTTC	CASSKSGTYSYEQYF
TRBV28	TRBJ2-6	-	-	TGTGCCAGCAGCCGTAGGGTGTCTATCACACCTGGGGCCAACGTCCTGACTTTC	CASSRRVSITPGANVLTF
TRBV6-5	TRBJ2-7	TRBD2	-	TGTGCCAGCAGTTACGCAAGCGGGAGTGCCTACGAGCAGTACTTC	CASSYASGSAYEQYF
TRBV5-1	TRBJ2-1	-	-	TGCGCCAGCAGTGGAAGGCTCAACTACAATGAGCAGTTCTTC	CASSGRLNYNEQFF
TRBV27	TRBJ2-7	TRBD2	-	TGTGCCAGCAGTTCAGCGGGGGGATCCTACGAGCAGTACTTC	CASSSAGGSYEQYF
TRBV6-5	TRBJ2-7	TRBD2	-	TGTGCCAGCAGCGTCGGGAGTAGCGGGAGTTACGAGCAGTACTTC	CASSVGSSGSYEQYF
TRBV9	TRBJ2-7	-	once	TGTGCCAGCAGCGTACGTGGGGGCGGCTACGAGCAGTACTTC	CASSVRGGGYEQYF
TRBV5-6	TRBJ2-7	-	-	TGTGCCAGCAGTGAAGGGGGGTTGGACGAGCAGTACTTC	CASSEGGLDEQYF
TRBV7-9	TRBJ1-2	-	-	TGTGCCAGCAGCGATGGACAGAGAAATACCCCTAACTATGGCTACACCTTC	CASSDGQRNTPNYGYTF
TRBV13	TRBJ1-1	-	-	TGTGCCAGCAGCGCCATAGGGGGGAACACTGAAGCTTTCTTT	CASSAIGGNTEAFF